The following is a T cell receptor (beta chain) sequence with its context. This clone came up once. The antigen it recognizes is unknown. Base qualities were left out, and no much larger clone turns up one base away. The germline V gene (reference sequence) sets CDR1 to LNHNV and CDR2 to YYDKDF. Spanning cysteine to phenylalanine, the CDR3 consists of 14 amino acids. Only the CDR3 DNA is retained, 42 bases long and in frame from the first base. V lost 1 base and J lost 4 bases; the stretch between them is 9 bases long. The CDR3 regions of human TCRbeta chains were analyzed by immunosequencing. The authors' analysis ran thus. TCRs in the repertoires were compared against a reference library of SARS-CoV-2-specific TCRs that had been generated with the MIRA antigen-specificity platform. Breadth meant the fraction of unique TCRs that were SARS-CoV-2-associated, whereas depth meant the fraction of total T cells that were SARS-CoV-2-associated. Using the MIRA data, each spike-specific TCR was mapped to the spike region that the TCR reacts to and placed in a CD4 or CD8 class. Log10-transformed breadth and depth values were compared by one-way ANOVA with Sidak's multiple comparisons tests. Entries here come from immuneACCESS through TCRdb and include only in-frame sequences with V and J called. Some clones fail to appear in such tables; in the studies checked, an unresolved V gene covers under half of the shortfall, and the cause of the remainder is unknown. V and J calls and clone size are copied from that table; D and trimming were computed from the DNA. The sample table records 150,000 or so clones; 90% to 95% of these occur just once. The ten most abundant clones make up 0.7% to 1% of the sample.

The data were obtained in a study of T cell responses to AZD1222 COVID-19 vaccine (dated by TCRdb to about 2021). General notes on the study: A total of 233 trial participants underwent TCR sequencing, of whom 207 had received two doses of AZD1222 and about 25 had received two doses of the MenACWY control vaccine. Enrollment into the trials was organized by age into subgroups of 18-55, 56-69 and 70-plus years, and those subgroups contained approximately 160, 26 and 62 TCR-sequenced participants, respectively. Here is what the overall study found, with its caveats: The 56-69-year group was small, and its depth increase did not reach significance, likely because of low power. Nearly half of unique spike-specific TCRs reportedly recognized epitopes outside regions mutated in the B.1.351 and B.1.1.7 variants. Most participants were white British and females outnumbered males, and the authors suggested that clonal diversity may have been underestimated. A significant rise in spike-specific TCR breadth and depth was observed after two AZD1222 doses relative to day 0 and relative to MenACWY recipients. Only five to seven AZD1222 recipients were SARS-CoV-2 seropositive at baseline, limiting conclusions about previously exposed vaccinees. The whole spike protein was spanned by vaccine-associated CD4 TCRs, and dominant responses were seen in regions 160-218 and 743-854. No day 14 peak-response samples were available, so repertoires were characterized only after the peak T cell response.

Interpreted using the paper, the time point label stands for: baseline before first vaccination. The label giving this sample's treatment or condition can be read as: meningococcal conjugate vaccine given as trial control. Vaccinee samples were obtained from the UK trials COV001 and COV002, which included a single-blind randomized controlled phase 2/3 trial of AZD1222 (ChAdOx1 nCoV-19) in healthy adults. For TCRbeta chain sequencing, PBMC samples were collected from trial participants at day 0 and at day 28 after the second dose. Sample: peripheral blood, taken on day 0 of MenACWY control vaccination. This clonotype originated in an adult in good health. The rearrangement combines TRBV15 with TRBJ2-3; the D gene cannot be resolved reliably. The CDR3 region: CATSRGGDSDTQYF. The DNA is TGTGCCACCAGCAGAGGAGGTGACTCAGATACGCAGTATTTT.